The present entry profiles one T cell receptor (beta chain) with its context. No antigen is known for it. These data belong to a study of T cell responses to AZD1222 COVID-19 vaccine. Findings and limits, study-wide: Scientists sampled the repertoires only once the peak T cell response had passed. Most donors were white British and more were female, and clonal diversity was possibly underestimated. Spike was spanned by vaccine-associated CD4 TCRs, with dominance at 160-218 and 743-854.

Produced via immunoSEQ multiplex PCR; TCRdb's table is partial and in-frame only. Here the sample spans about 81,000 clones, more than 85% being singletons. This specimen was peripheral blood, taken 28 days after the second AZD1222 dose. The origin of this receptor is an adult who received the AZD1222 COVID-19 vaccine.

The CDR3 sequence: CASSPGTSGSHEQFF. The CDR3 DNA reads as TGCGCCAGCAGCCCGGGGACTAGCGGGAGTCATGAGCAGTTCTTC. This chain connects TRBV5-1 to TRBJ2-1; 14 bases are a match to TRBD2. The germline V gene has CDR1 SGHRS and CDR2 YFSETQ. This CDR3 region has 15 residues. With 4 bases clipped from V and 8 bases from J, the junction kept 5 bases outside the gene matches.